This record covers a single TCR beta chain. Its antigen remains unidentified. The data originate from a study of T cell responses to AZD1222 COVID-19 vaccine. Study findings and constraints: Donors were mostly white British, more females; clonal diversity possibly underestimated. Baseline serology detected seropositivity in only six or seven AZD1222 recipients.

Assay: immunoSEQ multiplex PCR; the TCRdb copy retains only in-frame clones and omits some. Of 80,000 or so clones in the sample, about 92% were seen once. The origin of this receptor is an adult who received the AZD1222 COVID-19 vaccine. This specimen was peripheral blood, taken 28 days after the second AZD1222 dose.

The CDR3 DNA follows: TGTGCCAGCAGCCCCCCGGGACAGGGGCGCAACGAGCAGTACTTC. It yields the protein CASSPPGQGRNEQYF. The chain recombines TRBV11-3 with TRBJ2-7; 10 bases are a match to TRBD1. The germline CDR1 and CDR2 sequences are SGHNT and YENEEA. The CDR3 length is 15 residues. With V trimmed by 5 bases and J by 5 bases, 9 bases remained unmatched.